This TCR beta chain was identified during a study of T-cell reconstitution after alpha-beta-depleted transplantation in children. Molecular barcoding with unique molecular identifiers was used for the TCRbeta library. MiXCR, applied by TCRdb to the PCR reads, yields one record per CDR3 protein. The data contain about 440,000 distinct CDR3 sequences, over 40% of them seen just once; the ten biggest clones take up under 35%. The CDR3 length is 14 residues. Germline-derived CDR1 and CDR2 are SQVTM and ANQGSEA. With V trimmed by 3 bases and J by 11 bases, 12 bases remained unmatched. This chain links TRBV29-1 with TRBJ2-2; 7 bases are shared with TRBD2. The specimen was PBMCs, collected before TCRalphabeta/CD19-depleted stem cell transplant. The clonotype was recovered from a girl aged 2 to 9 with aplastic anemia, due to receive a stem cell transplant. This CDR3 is CSVDPGGNIGELFF. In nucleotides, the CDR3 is TGCAGCGTTGATCCCGGGGGGAACATCGGCGAGCTGTTTTTT.